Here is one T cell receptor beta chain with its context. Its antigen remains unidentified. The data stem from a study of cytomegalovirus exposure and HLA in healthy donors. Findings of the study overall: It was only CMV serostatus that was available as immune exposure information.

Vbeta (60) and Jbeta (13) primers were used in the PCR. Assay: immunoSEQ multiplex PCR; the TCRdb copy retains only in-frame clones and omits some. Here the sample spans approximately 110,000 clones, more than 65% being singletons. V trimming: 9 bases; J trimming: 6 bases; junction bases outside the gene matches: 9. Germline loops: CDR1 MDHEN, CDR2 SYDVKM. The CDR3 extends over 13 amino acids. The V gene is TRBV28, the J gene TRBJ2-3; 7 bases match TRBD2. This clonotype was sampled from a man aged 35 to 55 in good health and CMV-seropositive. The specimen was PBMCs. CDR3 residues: CASSPGTTDTQYF. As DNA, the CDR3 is TGTGCCAGTTCCCCCGGGACTACGGATACGCAGTATTTT.